Below, 18 T cell receptor beta chains from the same sample are listed, as sequenced in a study of radiation and T cells in renal cell carcinoma. Regarding time point: baseline pretreatment blood. Specified treatment: 15 Gy SBRT to primary tumor, nephrectomy 4 weeks later. Produced via immunoSEQ multiplex PCR; TCRdb's table is partial and in-frame only. The repertoire holds 90,000 to 100,000 clones, with approximately 86% as singletons. The sample consisted of blood, taken from a patient whose treatment included radiotherapy and nephrectomy. The receptors originated from a man in his fifties with renal cell carcinoma.

This clone has only one observation. V gene TRBV7-2 combines with J gene TRBJ2-3; D not certain. Looked up from germline, CDR1 is SGHTA and CDR2 is FQGNSA. V dropped 5 bases and J dropped 6 bases, with 9 bases sitting between them. The CDR3 totals 12 residues. The chain's CDR3 is CASSNYGDTQYF. CDR3 in DNA: TGTGCCAGCAGCAACTATGGCGATACGCAGTATTTT.

This chain joins TRBV7-3 and TRBJ2-3; 8 nucleotides agree with TRBD2. The CDR3 is 15 residues long. With 5 bases clipped from V and 1 base from J, the junction kept 5 bases outside the gene matches. The germline V gene has CDR1 SGHTA and CDR2 FQGTGA. The CDR3: CASSRQRGRTDTQYF. The CDR3 DNA is TGTGCCAGCAGCCGACAGCGGGGGCGCACAGATACGCAGTATTTT. Using reference TRBV7-3 and TRBJ2-3 for the parts outside the CDR3, the full variable domain is GAGVSQTPSNKVTEKGKYVELRCDPISGHTALYWYRQSLGQGPEFLIYFQGTGAADDSGLPNDRFFAVRPEGSVSTLKIQRTERGDSAVYLCASSRQRGRTDTQYFGPGTRLTVL.

In this sample, this clone turned up a few times. The rearrangement links TRBV5-1 to TRBJ2-4, with TRBD2 as a possible D gene (6 bases). V gave up 0 bases and J gave up 6 bases, with 7 bases separating them. Germline lookup yields CDR1 SGHRS and CDR2 YFSETQ. This CDR3 has 13 residues. This chain's CDR3 is CASSLDGGNIQYF. As DNA, the CDR3 is TGCGCCAGCAGCTTGGACGGGGGAAACATTCAGTACTTC. The full variable domain, its missing parts supplied by reference TRBV5-1 and TRBJ2-4, is KAGVTQTPRYLIKTRGQQVTLSCSPISGHRSVSWYQQTPGQGLQFLFEYFSETQRNKGNFPGRFSGRQFSNSRSEMNVSTLELGDSALYLCASSLDGGNIQYFGAGTRLSVL.

The gene calls are TRBV30 and TRBJ2-1; D tentatively fits TRBD1 or TRBD2 (5 bases each). The CDR3 extends over 13 amino acids. V lost 5 bases to trimming and J lost 2 bases, with 10 bases between them. Looked up from germline, CDR1 is GTSNPN and CDR2 is SVGIG (reference sequence). CDR3 bases: TGTGCCTGGCCGGGACCCCCCTACAATGAGCAGTTCTTC. As protein: CAWPGPPYNEQFF.

This clone was counted a single time. The chain couples TRBV5-1 to TRBJ2-5; TRBD2 aligns across 10 bases. The CDR3 is 16 residues long. The junction had 6 bases not matched to a gene; V was cut back by 0 bases and J by 4 bases. In germline, CDR1 is SGHRS, CDR2 YFSETQ. The CDR3: CASSLAVLAGVETQYF. In nucleotides, the CDR3 is TGCGCCAGCAGCTTGGCCGTTCTAGCGGGAGTAGAGACCCAGTACTTC.

This chain joins TRBV5-4 and TRBJ2-2, with a possible D match to TRBD1 (7 bases). V lost 4 bases and J 4 bases, leaving 17 bases between the germline ends. Per germline, CDR1 SGHNT and CDR2 YYREEE (reference sequence). The CDR3 is 16 residues long. As DNA, the CDR3 is TGTGCCAGCAGCGTATACAGGGGACTTCTCACCGGGGAGCTGTTTTTT. Translated: CASSVYRGLLTGELFF.

The CDR3 coding sequence is TGTGCCAGTGGTTCCCAGACAGCCACTAATGAAAAACTGTTTTTT. Protein product: CASGSQTATNEKLFF. The chain recombines TRBV19 with TRBJ1-4; the D gene is possibly TRBD1 (5 bases). Trimming took off 8 bases at V and 2 bases at J, with 15 bases between the two ends. Per germline, CDR1 LNHDA and CDR2 SQIVND (reference sequence). CDR3 length: 15 residues.

This rearrangement joins TRBV30 to TRBJ1-4; D not resolved. Trimming pared 2 bases from V and 8 bases from J, leaving 18 bases between. The CDR3 runs to 15 residues. The germline gives CDR1 GTSNPN, CDR2 SVGIG (reference sequence). The CDR3 nucleotides are TGTGCCTGGAGTCCCTCGGAGGGTCTGGAGGAAAAACTGTTTTTT. It specifies CAWSPSEGLEEKLFF.

The V call is TRBV10-3, the J call TRBJ2-5; no reliable D call. CDR1 ENHRY and CDR2 SYGVKD come from the germline V gene. The V end was cut by 6 bases, the J end by 3 bases, with 8 bases between. This CDR3 is built from 12 residues. CDR3 loop: CAISGLEETQYF. In nucleotides, the CDR3 is TGTGCCATCAGCGGCCTCGAAGAGACCCAGTACTTC.

The CDR3 spells CASSEAGAGNEQFF. CDR3 sequence (DNA): TGTGCCAGCAGTGAAGCGGGCGCAGGTAATGAGCAGTTCTTC. The chain recombines TRBV6-1 with TRBJ2-1, with D unresolved. Germline V gene sequence: CDR1 MNHNS, CDR2 SASEGT. The CDR3 is made up of 14 amino acids. Trimming left V 0 bases short and J 7 bases short, with 10 bases between.

This clone was detected only once. This chain joins TRBV27 and TRBJ1-4; 7 bases align to TRBD1. V trimming: 3 bases; J trimming: 6 bases; junction bases outside the gene matches: 4. The CDR3 is 14 amino acids. Germline V gene sequence: CDR1 MNHEY, CDR2 SMNVEV (reference sequence). The CDR3 DNA sequence: TGTGCCAGCAGTTTTGGGGACAGATATGAAAAACTGTTTTTT. Its protein is CASSFGDRYEKLFF.

This clone was seen once. The genes are TRBV5-1 and TRBJ2-3, with 7 bases matching TRBD2. CDR1 is SGHRS and CDR2 is YFSETQ in the germline V gene. Germline trimming cut 4 bases from V and 0 bases from J; bases unmatched to any gene: 5. This CDR3 is 15 amino acids long. In DNA, the CDR3 is TGCGCCAGCAGCCCACTAGCGACTAGCACAGATACGCAGTATTTT. This sequence encodes CASSPLATSTDTQYF.

The chain employs TRBV10-2 and TRBJ2-1, with TRBD2 as a possible D gene (6 bases). The CDR3 loop spans 15 amino acids. With 8 bases removed from V and 4 bases from J, the gap between germline ends came to 18 bases. Germline V lookup: CDR1 WSHSY, CDR2 SAAADI. The CDR3 DNA reads as TGCGCCAGCGGGCGGGACCCAAACTCTTACAATGAGCAGTTCTTC. Translated: CASGRDPNSYNEQFF.

Only a few counts were recorded for this clone. V and J are TRBV7-9 and TRBJ2-7; TRBD2 is a possible D gene (6 bases). The CDR3 length is 14 residues. Looked up from germline, CDR1 is SEHNR and CDR2 is FQNEAQ (reference sequence). The V and J ends lost 3 bases and 3 bases respectively, with 12 bases between them. CDR3 residues: CASSLSGVLYEQYF. CDR3 nucleotide sequence: TGTGCCAGCAGCTTGTCGGGGGTCCTCTACGAGCAGTACTTC.

The chain has TRBV9 and TRBJ2-5; D ambiguous. Germline V gene data show CDR1 as SGDLS and CDR2 as YYNGEE. The V end was cut by 2 bases, the J end by 7 bases, with 15 bases between. The CDR3 contains 14 residues. CDR3 in DNA: TGTGCCAGCAGCGTTGTGGCACGACCCGGGACCCAGTACTTC. Its translation: CASSVVARPGTQYF.

CDR3 bases: TGCGCCAGCAGCCAAGAGGCGGGACTAGGAACCTACGAGCAGTACTTC. Its protein product is CASSQEAGLGTYEQYF. The V and J genes are TRBV4-3 and TRBJ2-7, with 8 bases fitting TRBD2. CDR3 length: 16 residues. J gave up 2 bases and V 0 bases, and 6 bases lay outside the gene matches. Germline CDR1 and CDR2: LGHNA and YSLEER.

The chain recombines TRBV6-1 with TRBJ2-2, with a possible D match to TRBD1 (6 bases). The germline V gene has CDR1 MNHNS and CDR2 SASEGT. The CDR3 has 14 residues. V was trimmed by 4 bases and J by 5 bases, leaving 11 bases between them. For the CDR3, the DNA is TGTGCCAGCAGTGCCAGGGGCGGGACCGGGGAGCTGTTTTTT. It translates to CASSARGGTGELFF.

The chain has TRBV5-1 and TRBJ2-5; TRBD1 matches 7 bases. Germline trimming cut 4 bases from V and 4 bases from J; bases unmatched to any gene: 16. In germline, CDR1 is SGHRS, CDR2 YFSETQ. The CDR3 is 17 residues long. The DNA for the CDR3 is TGCGCCAGCAGCCTCGGTAGGGACAGTGGATCTGGAGAGACCCAGTACTTC. It translates to CASSLGRDSGSGETQYF.